The clone carrying this T cell receptor (beta chain) has more than one count but fewer than ten. Its antigen is not known. Semi-nested PCR with Nested Universal Primer A followed constant-region reverse priming of full-length variable regions. TCRdb used MiXCR to reprocess the 5' RACE reads, holding one entry per CDR3 protein. In the table there are tens of thousands of distinct CDR3 sequences, 28% of which are singletons. General observations from the study: Tumor memory CD4+ T cell TCR gene usage clustered with blood and lymph node memory CD4+ cells and lymph node naive CD4+ cells. The larger cohort examined one V-J beta rearrangement, not whole repertoires.

CD25-based Treg depletion was applied to purified naive CD4+ T cells. The V end lost 2 bases, the J end lost 8 bases, and 15 bases lay between the germline ends. This CDR3 region has 15 residues. Germline lookup yields CDR1 MNHEY and CDR2 SVGAGI. Sequenced material: naive CD4+ T cells sorted from blood. Subset in this sample: naive CD4+ T cells, CD4+CD45RA+CD25-. This TCR was sampled from a female donor with breast cancer. The chain couples TRBV6-5 to TRBJ1-4, with unresolved D. The DNA of the CDR3 is TGTGCCAGCAGTTACGTGACGGGCTCCCAGGAAAAACTGTTTTTT. This encodes CASSYVTGSQEKLFF.